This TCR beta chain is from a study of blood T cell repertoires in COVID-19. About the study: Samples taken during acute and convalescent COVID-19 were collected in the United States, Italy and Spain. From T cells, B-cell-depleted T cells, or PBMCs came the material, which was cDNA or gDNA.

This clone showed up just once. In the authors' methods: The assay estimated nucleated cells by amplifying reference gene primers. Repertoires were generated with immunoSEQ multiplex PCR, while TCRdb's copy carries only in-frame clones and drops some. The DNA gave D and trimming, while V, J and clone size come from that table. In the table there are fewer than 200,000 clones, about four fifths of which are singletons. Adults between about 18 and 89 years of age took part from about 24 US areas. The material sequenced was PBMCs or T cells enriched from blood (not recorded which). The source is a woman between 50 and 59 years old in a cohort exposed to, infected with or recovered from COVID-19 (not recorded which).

CDR3 in amino acids: CASSFRALRNEQYF. In nucleotides, the CDR3 is TGTGCCAGCAGCTTTAGAGCGCTCCGGAACGAGCAGTACTTC. The gene calls are TRBV11-2 and TRBJ2-7, with D uncertain. Germline V gene data show CDR1 as SGHAT and CDR2 as FQNNGV. V lost 3 bases to trimming and J lost 5 bases, with 14 bases between them. The CDR3 loop spans 14 amino acids. Variable domain in full (rest from reference TRBV11-2 and TRBJ2-7): EAGVAQSPRYKIIEKRQSVAFWCNPISGHATLYWYQQILGQGPKLLIQFQNNGVVDDSQLPKDRFSAERLKGVDSTLKIQPAKLEDSAVYLCASSFRALRNEQYFGPGTRLTVT.